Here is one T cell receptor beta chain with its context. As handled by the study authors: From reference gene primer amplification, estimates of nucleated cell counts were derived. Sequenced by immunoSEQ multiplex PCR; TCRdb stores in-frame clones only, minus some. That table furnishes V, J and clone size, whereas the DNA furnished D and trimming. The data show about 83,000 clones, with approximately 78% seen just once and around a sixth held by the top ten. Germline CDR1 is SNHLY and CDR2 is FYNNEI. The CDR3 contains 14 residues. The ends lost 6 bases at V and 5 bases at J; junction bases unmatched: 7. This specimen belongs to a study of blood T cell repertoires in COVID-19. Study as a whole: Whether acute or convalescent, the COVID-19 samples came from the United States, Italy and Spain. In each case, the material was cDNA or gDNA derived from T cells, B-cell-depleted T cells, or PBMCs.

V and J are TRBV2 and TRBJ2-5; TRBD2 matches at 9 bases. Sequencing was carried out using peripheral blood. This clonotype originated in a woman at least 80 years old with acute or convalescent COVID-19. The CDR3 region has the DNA TGTGCCAGCAGCCTGGGACTAGCTGGGGAGACCCAGTACTTC. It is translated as CASSLGLAGETQYF.